What follows are 2 T cell receptor beta chains derived from one specimen sequenced in a study of shared T cell receptors in the human thymus. The repertoire was sequenced with immunoSEQ multiplex PCR; TCRdb's copy has only in-frame clones and lacks some. This table has hundreds of thousands of clones, around 87% appearing once. These records were also assigned to another study, of human thymus T cells.

The sequenced sample consisted of thymocytes. The source is a boy under two years old with a congenital heart defect.

The J gene is TRBJ1-5, the V gene TRBV23-1, with D unclear. TRBV23-1 is assigned to the ORF class and has an uncertain function. This CDR3 is 14 amino acids long. The ends were cut back, 4 bases at V and 4 bases at J, with 11 bases in the middle. The CDR3 bases are TGCGCCAGCAGTCCTTCGGGAGGGAATCAGCCCCAGCATTTT. It translates to CASSPSGGNQPQHF.

This chain uses TRBV9 with TRBJ2-3; D is perhaps TRBD2 (5 bases). Trimming shortened V by 3 bases and J by 0 bases, and 14 bases separated the two germline ends. Germline V gene data show CDR1 as SGDLS and CDR2 as YYNGEE. There are 16 residues in the CDR3. CDR3 sequence reads: CASSGEGLASTDTQYF. The CDR3 DNA reads TGTGCCAGCAGCGGCGAGGGATTAGCAAGCACAGATACGCAGTATTTT.